The 12 T cell receptor beta chains in this list originate from one sample, sequenced in a study of blood T cells in healthy people across ages. Sample-barcoded 5' priming and a J-beta primer mix drove a second PCR of 7 to 11 cycles. TCRdb re-called the 5' RACE reads through MiXCR, storing one row per CDR3 protein. This table holds around 1,000,000 distinct CDR3 sequences, roughly two fifths found once. Specimen: blood. Source of these receptors: a man aged 18 to 29 in good health.

With respect to this clonotype: With a much larger clone just one base away, this may be a read error. The chain links TRBV12-3 or TRBV12-4 to TRBJ1-2; D ambiguous. V was shortened by 4 bases and J by 7 bases, with 19 bases between the two germline ends. CDR3 length: 15 residues. The CDR3 spells CASSSSSGPFGGYTF. Written as DNA, the CDR3 is TGTGCCAGCAGTTCCTCGTCCGGGCCTTTCGGTGGCTACACCTTC.

This clonotype was counted between two and nine times. J is TRBJ1-2 and V is TRBV15, with 9 bases fitting TRBD1. This CDR3 region has 18 residues. Germline CDR1 and CDR2: LNHNV and YYDKDF (reference sequence). Germline trimming cut 3 bases from V and 6 bases from J; bases unmatched to any gene: 17. CDR3 protein: CATSSDPWGTGSIHGYTF. In nucleotides, the CDR3 is TGTGCCACCAGCAGTGATCCGTGGGGGACAGGGAGCATTCATGGCTACACCTTC.

This clonotype was counted only a few times. The J gene is TRBJ2-7, the V gene TRBV6-2 or TRBV6-3; a weak D match, TRBD1 (6 bases). V shed 2 bases and J shed 6 bases, with 14 bases lying between them. The CDR3 is 14 amino acids. Germline CDR1 MNHEY, CDR2 SVGEGT. The CDR3, as DNA: TGTGCCAGCAGTTACGGACGGACAGTCTCCGAGCAGTACTTC. Translation: CASSYGRTVSEQYF.

J is TRBJ2-3 and V is TRBV20-1; no clear D. V lost 0 bases and J 0 bases, leaving 16 bases between the germline ends. CDR1 and CDR2 from the germline V gene are DFQATT and SNEGSKA (reference sequence). The CDR3 extends over 17 amino acids. CDR3 bases: TGCAGTGCTAGAGATTGGTCCTACCGGGTTAGCACAGATACGCAGTATTTT. Amino acid sequence: CSARDWSYRVSTDTQYF.

The chain joins TRBV28 to TRBJ2-1; D is perhaps TRBD1 (5 bases). The DNA end is a closer match to TRBJ2-7, so the J assignment may be wrong. Germline loops: CDR1 MDHEN, CDR2 SYDVKM. The CDR3 runs 14 residues. The CDR3 DNA reads TGTGCCAGCACCCCCAGGGTCTCCTACAATGAGCAGTACTTC. Its translation: CASTPRVSYNEQYF.

This sequence joins TRBV12-3 or TRBV12-4 and TRBJ1-1, with D perhaps TRBD1 (5 bases). The V end lost 5 bases, the J end lost 8 bases, and 15 bases lay between the germline ends. This CDR3 has 13 residues. CDR3 in DNA: TGTGCCAGCAGTGTTAGTTCTCGGGGGGAAGCTTTCTTT. It yields the protein CASSVSSRGEAFF.

This rearrangement joins TRBV7-2 to TRBJ1-4; TRBD1 is a possible D gene (5 bases). This CDR3 is 16 amino acids long. The germline V gene has CDR1 SGHTA and CDR2 FQGNSA. The ends were cut back, 4 bases at V and 7 bases at J, with 19 bases in the middle. The CDR3: CASSSPFRAPLEKLFF. Here the CDR3 DNA reads TGTGCCAGCAGCTCCCCGTTCAGGGCCCCCCTTGAAAAACTGTTTTTT.

This sequence joins TRBV29-1 and TRBJ1-5; weak D call: TRBD1 (5 bases). Per germline, CDR1 SQVTM and CDR2 ANQGSEA. The V and J ends lost 4 bases and 2 bases respectively, with 12 bases between them. The CDR3 consists of 14 residues. The CDR3 sequence is CSVGGAGGNQPQHF. The CDR3 coding sequence is TGCAGCGTTGGAGGGGCGGGAGGCAATCAGCCCCAGCATTTT.

This clonotype was seen only once. The chain employs TRBV18 and TRBJ2-2; D unresolved. CDR3 size: 14 residues. Trimming removed 4 bases from V and 8 bases from J, with 14 bases in between. CDR1 is KGHSH, CDR2 LQKENI, per germline. CDR3 DNA: TGTGCCAGCTCACGATCGGAATCACCGGGGGAGCTGTTTTTT. Encoded protein: CASSRSESPGELFF.

This clonotype has only a few counts. The chain links TRBV11-3 to TRBJ1-1, with a possible D match to TRBD1 (5 bases). Trimming pared 5 bases from V and 1 base from J, leaving 14 bases between. The CDR3 has 15 residues. Germline lookup yields CDR1 SGHNT and CDR2 YENEEA. The CDR3 bases are TGTGCCAGCAGCCCTAGCGCACAGGCGAACACTGAAGCTTTCTTT. It specifies CASSPSAQANTEAFF.

The rearrangement links TRBV20-1 to TRBJ1-2; no clear D. This CDR3 is built from 14 residues. V was clipped by 6 bases and J by 3 bases, with 17 bases between them. Germline V gives CDR1 DFQATT, CDR2 SNEGSKA (reference sequence). CDR3: CSAIASGVYYGYTF. The CDR3 DNA follows: TGCAGTGCCATCGCGTCTGGGGTCTACTATGGCTACACCTTC.

The chain carries TRBV5-1 and TRBJ2-1; TRBD2 matches 9 bases. With 0 bases clipped from V and 4 bases from J, the junction kept 8 bases outside the gene matches. The germline CDR1 and CDR2 sequences are SGHRS and YFSETQ. The CDR3 runs to 17 residues. The chain's CDR3 is CASSLVLGLAGYNEQFF. CDR3 coding DNA: TGCGCCAGCAGCTTGGTTTTAGGCCTAGCGGGATACAATGAGCAGTTCTTC.